The 4 T cell receptor beta chains listed next were all sequenced from one sample in a study of shared clonotypes between healthy human individuals. TCRdb's table, derived via immunoSEQ multiplex PCR, lists solely in-frame clones and lacks some. The sample lists about 500,000 clones; around 77% were seen once. The sequenced sample consisted of PBMCs. The receptors originated from a woman aged 35 to 49 in good health. Some clones in this sample may be carry-over from other donors' samples.

The chain has TRBV19 and TRBJ2-4; D is unresolved. The CDR3 sequence is 14 residues long. Germline V lookup: CDR1 LNHDA, CDR2 SQIVND (reference sequence). V lost 3 bases and J lost 6, with 12 bases in between. The CDR3 nucleotides read TGTGCCAGTAGTATGTCGCTAGATGTAAACATTCAGTACTTC. Its protein product is CASSMSLDVNIQYF.

In its sample, this clone was seen many times. Other DNA sequences within the sample encode an identical CDR3. The rearrangement uses TRBV5-1 and TRBJ1-4, with D perhaps matching TRBD1 (6 bases). The germline V gene has CDR1 SGHRS and CDR2 YFSETQ. V shed 1 base and J shed 0 bases, with 10 bases lying between them. The CDR3 is 16 residues long. The chain's CDR3 is CASSLRTAATNEKLFF. Written as DNA, the CDR3 is TGCGCCAGCAGCTTGAGGACAGCAGCAACTAATGAAAAACTGTTTTTT.

Regarding this clone: This sample includes further DNA sequences coding for the same CDR3. CDR3 protein: CASSLQAQETQYF. The CDR3 coding sequence is TGTGCCAGCAGCCTACAGGCTCAAGAGACCCAGTACTTC. This rearrangement joins TRBV7-9 to TRBJ2-5; tentative D call: TRBD1 (5 bases). This CDR3 has 13 amino acids. Germline CDR1 SEHNR, CDR2 FQNEAQ (reference sequence). The germline V and J ends were trimmed by 5 bases and 2 bases, with 9 bases remaining between them.

The chain has TRBV19 and TRBJ2-5, with 9 positions matching TRBD1. Germline trimming cut 3 bases from V and 2 bases from J; bases unmatched to any gene: 4. The CDR3 is 15 residues long. Germline CDR1 is LNHDA and CDR2 is SQIVND (reference sequence). CDR3 sequence (DNA): TGTGCCAGTAGTATGTCGGGACAGGGACAAGAGACCCAGTACTTC. It specifies CASSMSGQGQETQYF.